This T cell receptor (beta chain) was captured by sequencing in a study of blood T cell repertoires in COVID-19 (dated by TCRdb to 2020 to 2022). Notes on the research overall: The collaborator samples originated in the United States, Italy and Spain and spanned the acute and convalescent phases of COVID-19. The material from the prospective study consisted of cDNA or gDNA derived from T cells, B-cell-depleted T cells, or PBMCs. The dataset comprised deeply sampled blood TCRbeta repertoires from subjects exposed to, actively infected with, or recovered from COVID-19. The repertoires were made available in a free public database intended to serve as a resource for research on the immune response to SARS-CoV-2. The samples were drawn from two sources: the first 160 participants of the ongoing ImmuneRACE study, and 950 to 1,500 subjects contributed by 6 global collaborators. Sample metadata almost always included a de-identified subject ID, COVID-19 status, age in years and sex. Where HLA class I and class II types were available, the types were taken from metadata supplied by the sample provider, not from assay-based typing. The paper's findings and limits, for the study overall: The amount of clinical and demographic metadata varied by source and participant and was provided uncurated.

CDR1 and CDR2 (LNHDA, SQIVND) derive from the germline V gene (reference sequence). Here V drops 11 bases and J drops 4 bases, and the junction holds 14 bases not matched to any gene. From cysteine to phenylalanine, the CDR3 is 15 amino acids long. Only the CDR3 portion is preserved as DNA: 45 bases, with reading frame beginning at the first base. In the prospective study, participants were about 18 to 95 years old, resided in about two dozen geographic areas of the United States, and were enrolled through a virtual design. Cohort assignment in the prospective study relied on participant-reported clinical history from a screening survey and a study questionnaire. ImmuneRACE Cohort 3 recovered participants were defined by two consecutive negative NP/OP PCR tests, healthcare professional clearance, or symptom resolution. Mobile phlebotomists in the prospective study collected whole blood, serum and a nasopharyngeal or oropharyngeal swab from every participant. Additional blood draws and questionnaires over an approximately two-month period could optionally be provided by prospective study participants. Prospective study blood samples were shipped either frozen or at room temperature before DNA extraction.

In the case of this clone: Its binding antigen is unknown. No base-level quality is on record; no much larger clone is a single base apart.

TCRbeta CDR3 regions were amplified from genomic DNA by means of the immunoSEQ Assay, a bias-controlled multiplex PCR. The authors' pipeline ran thus. The number of nucleated cells in each sample was estimated from the amplification of reference gene primers within the assay. Sequence reads were collapsed and filtered to measure the absolute abundance of every unique TCRbeta CDR3 rearrangement. For each sample, productive Simpson clonality was calculated as the square root of Simpson's diversity index across productive rearrangements. This immuneACCESS table, as held by TCRdb, lists in-frame sequences with V and J called but not all clones. Of the missing ones, under half trace to an unresolved V gene in checked studies; the others have no known cause. The D gene and trimming were derived from the DNA, and the V and J assignments and clone size from that table. The sample includes about 200,000 clones, with around 89% observed a single time. About 8.1% of the sample rests with the top ten.

The receptor was derived from a woman younger than 35 who had recovered from COVID-19. The receptor chain draws on TRBV19 and TRBJ1-5; 7 junctional bases match TRBD1. Sequencing used PBMCs or T cells enriched from blood (not recorded which). The nucleotide sequence reads as follows: TGTGCCTCTCAGGGGGACAGCCTAGGGAATCAGCCCCAGCATTTT. This yields the protein CASQGDSLGNQPQHF.